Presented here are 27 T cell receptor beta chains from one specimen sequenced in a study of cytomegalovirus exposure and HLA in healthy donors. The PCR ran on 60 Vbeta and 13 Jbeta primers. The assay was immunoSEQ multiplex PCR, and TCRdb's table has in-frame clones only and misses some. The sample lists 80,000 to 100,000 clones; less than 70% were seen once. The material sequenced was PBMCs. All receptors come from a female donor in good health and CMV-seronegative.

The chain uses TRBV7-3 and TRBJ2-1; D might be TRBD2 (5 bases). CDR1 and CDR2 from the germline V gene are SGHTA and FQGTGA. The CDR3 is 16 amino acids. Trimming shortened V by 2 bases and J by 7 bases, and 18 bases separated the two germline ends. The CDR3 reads CASSLFSGSSGNEQFF. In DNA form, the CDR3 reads TGTGCCAGCAGCTTATTCAGCGGTTCCTCGGGAAATGAGCAGTTCTTC.

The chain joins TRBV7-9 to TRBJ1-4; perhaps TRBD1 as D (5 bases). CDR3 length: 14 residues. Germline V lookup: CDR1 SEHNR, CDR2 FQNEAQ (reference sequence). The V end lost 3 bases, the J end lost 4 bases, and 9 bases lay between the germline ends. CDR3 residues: CASSLAQGNEKLFF. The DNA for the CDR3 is TGTGCCAGCAGCTTGGCCCAGGGTAATGAAAAACTGTTTTTT.

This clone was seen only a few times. CDR3 residues: CASQGGDAEAFF. CDR3 in DNA: TGCGCCTCCCAGGGGGGAGACGCTGAAGCTTTCTTT. The chain has TRBV5-1 and TRBJ1-1, with 7 bases that match TRBD1. The CDR3 contains 12 residues. The V and J ends lost 10 bases and 6 bases, in that order; junction bases with no gene match: 9. Germline lookup yields CDR1 SGHRS and CDR2 YFSETQ.

The CDR3 sequence: CASTPGEGSGELFF. Written as DNA, the CDR3 is TGTGCCAGCACACCCGGGGAGGGCTCCGGGGAGCTGTTTTTT. The V and J genes are TRBV6-4 and TRBJ2-2, with TRBD2 identical over 7 bases. This CDR3 has 14 residues. The germline gives CDR1 MRHNA, CDR2 SNTAGT. After removal of 7 bases from V and 6 bases from J, the junction contained 8 bases not matched to a gene.

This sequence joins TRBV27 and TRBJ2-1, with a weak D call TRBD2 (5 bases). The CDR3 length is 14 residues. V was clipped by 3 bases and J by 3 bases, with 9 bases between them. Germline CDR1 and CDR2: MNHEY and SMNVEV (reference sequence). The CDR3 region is CASSFLADYNEQFF. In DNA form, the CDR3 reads TGTGCCAGCAGTTTTCTAGCTGACTACAATGAGCAGTTCTTC.

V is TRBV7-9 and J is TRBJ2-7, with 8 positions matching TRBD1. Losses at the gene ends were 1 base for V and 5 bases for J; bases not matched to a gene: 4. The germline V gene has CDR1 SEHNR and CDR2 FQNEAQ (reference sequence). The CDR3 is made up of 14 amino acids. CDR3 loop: CASSLERTGHEQYF. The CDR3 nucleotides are TGTGCCAGCAGCTTAGAGCGGACAGGGCACGAGCAGTACTTC.

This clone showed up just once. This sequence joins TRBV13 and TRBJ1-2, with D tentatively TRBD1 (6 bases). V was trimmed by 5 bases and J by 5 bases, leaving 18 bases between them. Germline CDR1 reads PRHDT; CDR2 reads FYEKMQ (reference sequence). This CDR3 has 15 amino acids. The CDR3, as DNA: TGTGCCAGCAGCGCATCAGGGCAGGGGCTTTATGGCTACACCTTC. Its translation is CASSASGQGLYGYTF.

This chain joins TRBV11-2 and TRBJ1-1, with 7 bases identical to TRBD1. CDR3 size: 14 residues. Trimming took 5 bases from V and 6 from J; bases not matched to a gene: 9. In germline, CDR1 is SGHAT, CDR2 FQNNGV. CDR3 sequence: CASSPGGEGAEAFF. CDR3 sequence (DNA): TGTGCCAGCAGCCCAGGGGGTGAGGGGGCTGAAGCTTTCTTT.

In nucleotides, the CDR3 is TGTGCCAGCAGCTTAGAGGAGGGGAGAGTTTATGGCTACACCTTC. Protein sequence: CASSLEEGRVYGYTF. The genes are TRBV7-9 and TRBJ1-2; tentatively, D is TRBD1 (5 bases). The germline V gene has CDR1 SEHNR and CDR2 FQNEAQ (reference sequence). The germline V and J ends were trimmed by 1 base and 5 bases, with 14 bases remaining between them. The CDR3 loop spans 15 amino acids.

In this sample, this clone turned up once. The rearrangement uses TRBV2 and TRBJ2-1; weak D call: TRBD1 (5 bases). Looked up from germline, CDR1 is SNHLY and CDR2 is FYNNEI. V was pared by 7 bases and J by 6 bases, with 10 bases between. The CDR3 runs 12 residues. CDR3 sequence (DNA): TGTGCCAGCAAGCAGGGTACCAATGAGCAGTTCTTC. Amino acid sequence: CASKQGTNEQFF.

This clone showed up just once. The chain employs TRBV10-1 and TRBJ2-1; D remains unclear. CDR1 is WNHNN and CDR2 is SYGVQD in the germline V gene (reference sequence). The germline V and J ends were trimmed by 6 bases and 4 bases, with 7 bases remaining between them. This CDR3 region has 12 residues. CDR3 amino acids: CASSPGYNEQFF. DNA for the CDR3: TGCGCCAGCAGCCCCGGGTACAATGAGCAGTTCTTC.

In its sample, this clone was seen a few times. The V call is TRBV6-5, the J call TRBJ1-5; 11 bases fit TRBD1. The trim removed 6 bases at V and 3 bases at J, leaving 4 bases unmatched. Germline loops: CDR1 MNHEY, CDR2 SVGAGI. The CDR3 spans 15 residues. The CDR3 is CASRGTGGANQPQHF. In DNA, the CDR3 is TGTGCCAGCAGAGGGACAGGGGGTGCCAATCAGCCCCAGCATTTT.

CDR3 sequence (DNA): TGTGCCAGCAGTAACGGCGGGACAGGGGTCTCACCCCTCCACTTT. Translated: CASSNGGTGVSPLHF. This rearrangement joins TRBV5-4 to TRBJ1-6, with TRBD1 identical over 10 bases. V shed 5 bases, J shed 10 bases, and the junction held 9 bases outside the gene matches. Germline V gives CDR1 SGHNT, CDR2 YYREEE (reference sequence). The CDR3 runs to 15 residues.

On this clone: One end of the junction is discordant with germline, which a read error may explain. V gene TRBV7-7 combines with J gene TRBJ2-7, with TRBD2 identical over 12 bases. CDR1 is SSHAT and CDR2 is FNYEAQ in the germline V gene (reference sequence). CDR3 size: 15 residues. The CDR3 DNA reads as TGTGCTAGCAGCCCAGGACTAGCGGGGACCTACGAGCAGTACTTC. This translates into CASSPGLAGTYEQYF.

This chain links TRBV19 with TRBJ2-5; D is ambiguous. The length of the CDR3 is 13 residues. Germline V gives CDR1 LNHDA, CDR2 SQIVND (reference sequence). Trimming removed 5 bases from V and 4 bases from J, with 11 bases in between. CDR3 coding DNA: TGTGCCAGTAGTGGTCAGAGAGGAGAGACCCAGTACTTC. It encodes CASSGQRGETQYF.

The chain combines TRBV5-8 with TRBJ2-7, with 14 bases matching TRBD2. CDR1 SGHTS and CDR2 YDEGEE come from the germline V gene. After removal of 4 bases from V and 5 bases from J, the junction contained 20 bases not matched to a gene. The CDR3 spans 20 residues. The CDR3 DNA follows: TGTGCCAGCAGCGGAAACCCGGGACTAGCGGGAGTGTCCAAGGGTCACGAGCAGTACTTC. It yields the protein CASSGNPGLAGVSKGHEQYF.

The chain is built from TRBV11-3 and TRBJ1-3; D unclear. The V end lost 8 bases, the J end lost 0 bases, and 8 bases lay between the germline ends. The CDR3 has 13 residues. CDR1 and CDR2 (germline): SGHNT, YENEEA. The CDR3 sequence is CASSADSGNTIYF. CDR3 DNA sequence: TGTGCCAGCTCGGCGGACTCTGGAAACACCATATATTTT. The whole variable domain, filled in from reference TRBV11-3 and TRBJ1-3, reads EAGVVQSPRYKIIEKKQPVAFWCNPISGHNTLYWYLQNLGQGPELLIRYENEEAVDDSQLPKDRFSAERLKGVDSTLKIQPAELGDSAVYLCASSADSGNTIYFGEGSWLTVV.

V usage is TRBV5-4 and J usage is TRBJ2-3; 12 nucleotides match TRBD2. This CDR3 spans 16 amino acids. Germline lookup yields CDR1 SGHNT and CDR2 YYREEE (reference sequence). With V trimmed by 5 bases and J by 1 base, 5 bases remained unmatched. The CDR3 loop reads CASSSSGGAGTDTQYF. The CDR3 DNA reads TGTGCCAGCAGTTCTAGCGGGGGGGCCGGCACAGATACGCAGTATTTT.

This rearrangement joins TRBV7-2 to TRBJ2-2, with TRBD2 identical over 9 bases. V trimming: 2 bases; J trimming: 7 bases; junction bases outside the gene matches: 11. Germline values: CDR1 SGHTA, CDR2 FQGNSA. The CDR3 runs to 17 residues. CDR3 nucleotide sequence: TGTGCCAGCAGCTTATCCTTCGCGGGGGGGGATCACGGGGAGCTGTTTTTT. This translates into CASSLSFAGGDHGELFF.

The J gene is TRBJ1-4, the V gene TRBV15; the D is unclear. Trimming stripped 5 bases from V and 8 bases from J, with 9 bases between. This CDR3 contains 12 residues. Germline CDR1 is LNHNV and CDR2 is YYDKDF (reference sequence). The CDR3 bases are TGTGCCACCAGCCCGAGGCGGGAAAAACTGTTTTTT. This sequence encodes CATSPRREKLFF.

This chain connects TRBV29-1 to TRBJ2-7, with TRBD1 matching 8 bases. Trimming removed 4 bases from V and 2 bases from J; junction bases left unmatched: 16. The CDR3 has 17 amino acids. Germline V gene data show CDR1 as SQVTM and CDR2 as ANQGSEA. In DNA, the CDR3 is TGCAGCGTTGTTTTTCTTTCCGCGGGACAGGACACCTACGAGCAGTACTTC. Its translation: CSVVFLSAGQDTYEQYF.

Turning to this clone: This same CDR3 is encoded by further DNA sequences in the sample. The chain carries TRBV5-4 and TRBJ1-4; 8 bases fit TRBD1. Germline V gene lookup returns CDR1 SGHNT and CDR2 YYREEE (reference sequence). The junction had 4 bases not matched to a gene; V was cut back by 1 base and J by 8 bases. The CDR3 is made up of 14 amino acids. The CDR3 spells CASSLQGAVEKLFF. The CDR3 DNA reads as TGTGCCAGCAGCTTGCAGGGGGCAGTCGAAAAACTGTTTTTT. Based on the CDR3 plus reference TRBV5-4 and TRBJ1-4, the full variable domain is ETGVTQSPTHLIKTRGQQVTLRCSSQSGHNTVSWYQQALGQGPQFIFQYYREEENGRGNFPPRFSGLQFPNYSSELNVNALELDDSALYLCASSLQGAVEKLFFGSGTQLSVL.

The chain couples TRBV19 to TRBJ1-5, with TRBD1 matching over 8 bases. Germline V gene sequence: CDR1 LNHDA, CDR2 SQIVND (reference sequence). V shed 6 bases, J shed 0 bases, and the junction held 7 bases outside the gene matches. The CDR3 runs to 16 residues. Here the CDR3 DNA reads TGTGCCAGTAGCCGACAGGGGCCTTATAGCAATCAGCCCCAGCATTTT. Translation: CASSRQGPYSNQPQHF. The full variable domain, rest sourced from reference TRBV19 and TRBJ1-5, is DGGITQSPKYLFRKEGQNVTLSCEQNLNHDAMYWYRQDPGQGLRLIYYSQIVNDFQKGDIAEGYSVSREKKESFPLTVTSAQKNPTAFYLCASSRQGPYSNQPQHFGDGTRLSIL.

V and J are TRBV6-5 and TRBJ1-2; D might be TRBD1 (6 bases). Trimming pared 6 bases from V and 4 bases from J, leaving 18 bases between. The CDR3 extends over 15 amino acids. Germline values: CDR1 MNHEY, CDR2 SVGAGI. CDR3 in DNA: TGTGCCAGCAGGCCCACCGGGACATCAACCTATGGCTACACCTTC. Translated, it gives CASRPTGTSTYGYTF.

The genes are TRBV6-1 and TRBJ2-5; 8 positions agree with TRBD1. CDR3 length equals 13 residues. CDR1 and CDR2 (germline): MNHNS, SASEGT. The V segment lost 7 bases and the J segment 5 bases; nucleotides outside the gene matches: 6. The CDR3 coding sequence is TGTGCCAGCAAAACAGGGGGTCGGGAGACCCAGTACTTC. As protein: CASKTGGRETQYF.

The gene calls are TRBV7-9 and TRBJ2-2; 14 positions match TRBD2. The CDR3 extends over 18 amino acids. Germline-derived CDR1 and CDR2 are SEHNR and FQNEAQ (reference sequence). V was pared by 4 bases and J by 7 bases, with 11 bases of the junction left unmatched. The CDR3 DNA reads TGTGCCAGCAGCTCTTCAGCCGGGACTAGCGGGAGCGGCGGGGAGCTGTTTTTT. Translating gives CASSSSAGTSGSGGELFF. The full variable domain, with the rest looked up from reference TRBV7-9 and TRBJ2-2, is DTGVSQNPRHKITKRGQNVTFRCDPISEHNRLYWYRQTLGQGPEFLTYFQNEAQLEKSRLLSDRFSAERPKGSFSTLEIQRTEQGDSAMYLCASSSSAGTSGSGGELFFGEGSRLTVL.

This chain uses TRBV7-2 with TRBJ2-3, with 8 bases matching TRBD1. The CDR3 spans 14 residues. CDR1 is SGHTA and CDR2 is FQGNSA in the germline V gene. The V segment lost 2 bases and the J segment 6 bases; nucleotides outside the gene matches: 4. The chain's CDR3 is CASSLRGQADTQYF. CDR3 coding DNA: TGTGCCAGCAGCTTAAGGGGACAGGCTGATACGCAGTATTTT.